Below are 6 T cell receptor beta chains sequenced from a single sample in a study of siplizumab effects on memory and regulatory T cells. Using immunoSEQ multiplex PCR, the repertoire was profiled, and TCRdb retains in-frame clones only, with some absent. The table shows 95,000 to 100,000 clones, with about nine tenths occurring only once. Sequenced input: non-Treg CD4+ T cells sorted from blood. The receptor source for this set is a human donor in good health.

V and J are TRBV27 and TRBJ2-5; 10 bases are a match to TRBD2. Trimming took 5 bases from V and 0 from J; bases not matched to a gene: 12. Germline V gene lookup returns CDR1 MNHEY and CDR2 SMNVEV (reference sequence). The CDR3 is 18 amino acids. CDR3: CASSGLKGAGGYQETQYF. As DNA, the CDR3 is TGTGCCAGCAGTGGTTTAAAGGGAGCGGGGGGGTACCAAGAGACCCAGTACTTC.

The J gene is TRBJ1-5, the V gene TRBV7-8; no firm D call. Germline V gives CDR1 SGHVS, CDR2 FQNEAQ. V gave up 1 base and J gave up 3 bases, with 10 bases separating them. The CDR3 spans 15 residues. The CDR3 loop reads CASSLDGVANQPQHF. The DNA of the CDR3 is TGTGCCAGCAGCTTAGACGGTGTAGCCAATCAGCCCCAGCATTTT.

V gene TRBV7-3 combines with J gene TRBJ2-1; D remains ambiguous. Trimming took 1 base from V and 0 from J, leaving 10 bases between them. This CDR3 spans 16 amino acids. The germline gives CDR1 SGHTA, CDR2 FQGTGA. CDR3 nucleotides: TGTGCCAGCAGCTTAAACAGAATAGACTCCTACAATGAGCAGTTCTTC. Its translation is CASSLNRIDSYNEQFF.

The V and J genes are TRBV9 and TRBJ1-2, with D perhaps TRBD1 (5 bases). The germline CDR1 and CDR2 sequences are SGDLS and YYNGEE. The CDR3 has 15 amino acids. The V gene lost 2 bases and the J gene lost 4 bases, with 15 bases spanning the gap. The CDR3 sequence is CASSVQQGESYGYTF. Written as DNA, the CDR3 is TGTGCCAGCAGCGTTCAGCAGGGAGAATCCTATGGCTACACCTTC.

This rearrangement joins TRBV5-1 to TRBJ2-1; no clear D. This CDR3 contains 14 residues. Per the germline V gene, CDR1 is SGHRS and CDR2 is YFSETQ. V was shortened by 4 bases and J by 0 bases, with 8 bases between the two germline ends. The CDR3 bases are TGCGCCAGCAGCGCAGGCTACTCCTACAATGAGCAGTTCTTC. It translates to CASSAGYSYNEQFF.

The V gene is TRBV6-4, the J gene TRBJ2-3; D is perhaps TRBD1 or TRBD2 (5 bases each). The CDR3 is made up of 16 amino acids. From germline, CDR1 is MRHNA and CDR2 SNTAGT. With 8 bases removed from V and 5 bases from J, the gap between germline ends came to 23 bases. In DNA, the CDR3 is TGTGCCAGCGATCTGCCGGGACCGACGAAAAGAGATACGCAGTATTTT. Protein product: CASDLPGPTKRDTQYF.